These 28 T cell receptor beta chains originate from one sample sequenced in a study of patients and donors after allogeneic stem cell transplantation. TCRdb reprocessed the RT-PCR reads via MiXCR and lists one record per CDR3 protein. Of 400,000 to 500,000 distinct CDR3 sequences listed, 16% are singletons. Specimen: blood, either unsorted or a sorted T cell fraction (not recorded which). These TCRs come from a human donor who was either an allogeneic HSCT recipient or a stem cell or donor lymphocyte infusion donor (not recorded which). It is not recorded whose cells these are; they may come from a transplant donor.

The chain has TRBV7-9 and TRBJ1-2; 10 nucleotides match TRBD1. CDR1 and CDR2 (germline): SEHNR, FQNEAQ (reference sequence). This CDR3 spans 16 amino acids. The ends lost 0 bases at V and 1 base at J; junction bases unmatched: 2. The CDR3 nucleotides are TGTGCCAGCAGCTTAGCGGGGACAGGGGTTAACTATGGCTACACCTTC. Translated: CASSLAGTGVNYGYTF.

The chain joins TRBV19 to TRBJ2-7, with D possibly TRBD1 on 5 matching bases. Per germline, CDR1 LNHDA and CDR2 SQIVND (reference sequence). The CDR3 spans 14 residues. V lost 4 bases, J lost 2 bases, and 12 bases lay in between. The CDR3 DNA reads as TGTGCCAGTAGTACCAGACAGCCTCCCTACGAGCAGTACTTC. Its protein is CASSTRQPPYEQYF.

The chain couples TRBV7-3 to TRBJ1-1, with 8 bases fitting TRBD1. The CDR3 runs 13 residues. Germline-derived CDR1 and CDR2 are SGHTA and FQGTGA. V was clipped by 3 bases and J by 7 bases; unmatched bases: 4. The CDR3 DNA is TGTGCCAGCAGCTTCCAGGGGGCAGATGAAGCTTTCTTT. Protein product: CASSFQGADEAFF.

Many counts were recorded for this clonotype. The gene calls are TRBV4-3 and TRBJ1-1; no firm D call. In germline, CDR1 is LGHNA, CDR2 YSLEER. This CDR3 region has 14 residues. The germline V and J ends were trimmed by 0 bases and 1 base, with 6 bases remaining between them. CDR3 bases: TGCGCCAGCAGCCAAGAAGAGGGGAACACTGAAGCTTTCTTT. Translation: CASSQEEGNTEAFF.

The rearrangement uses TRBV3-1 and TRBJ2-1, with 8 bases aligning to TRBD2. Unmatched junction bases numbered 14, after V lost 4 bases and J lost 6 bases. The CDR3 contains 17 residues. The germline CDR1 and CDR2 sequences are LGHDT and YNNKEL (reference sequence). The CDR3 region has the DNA TGTGCCAGCAGCCCACCGACTAGCGCCAAAAGAGGCAATGAGCAGTTCTTC. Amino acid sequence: CASSPPTSAKRGNEQFF.

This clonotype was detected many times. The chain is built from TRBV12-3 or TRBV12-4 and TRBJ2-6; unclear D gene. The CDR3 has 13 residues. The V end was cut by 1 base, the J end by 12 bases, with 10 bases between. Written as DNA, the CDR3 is TGTGCCAGCAGTTTAGGCACCCCAGGCGTCCTGACTTTC. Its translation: CASSLGTPGVLTF.

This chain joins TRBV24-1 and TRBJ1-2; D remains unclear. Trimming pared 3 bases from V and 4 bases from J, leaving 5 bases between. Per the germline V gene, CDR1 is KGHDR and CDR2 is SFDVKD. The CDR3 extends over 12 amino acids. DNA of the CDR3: TGTGCCACCAGTGATGGACTCTATGGCTACACCTTC. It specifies CATSDGLYGYTF.

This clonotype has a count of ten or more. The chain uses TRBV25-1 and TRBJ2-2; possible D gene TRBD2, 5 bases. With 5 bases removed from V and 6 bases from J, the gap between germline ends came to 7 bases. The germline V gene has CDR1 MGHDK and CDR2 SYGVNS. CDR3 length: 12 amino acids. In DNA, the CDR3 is TGTGCCAGCAGTCTGAGGGCCGGGGAGCTGTTTTTT. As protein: CASSLRAGELFF. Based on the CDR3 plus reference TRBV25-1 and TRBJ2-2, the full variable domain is EADIYQTPRYLVIGTGKKITLECSQTMGHDKMYWYQQDPGMELHLIHYSYGVNSTEKGDLSSESTVSRIRTEHFPLTLESARPSHTSQYLCASSLRAGELFFGEGSRLTVL.

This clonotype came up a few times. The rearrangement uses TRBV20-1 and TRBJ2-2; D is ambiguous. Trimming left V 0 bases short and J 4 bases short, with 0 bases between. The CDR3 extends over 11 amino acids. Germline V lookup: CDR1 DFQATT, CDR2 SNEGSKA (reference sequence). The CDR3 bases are TGCAGTGCTAGAGACACCGGGGAGCTGTTTTTT. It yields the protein CSARDTGELFF.

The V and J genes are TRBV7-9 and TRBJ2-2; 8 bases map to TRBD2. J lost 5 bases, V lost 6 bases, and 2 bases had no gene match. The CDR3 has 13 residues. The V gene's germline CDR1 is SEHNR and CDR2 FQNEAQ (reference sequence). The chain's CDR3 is CASRPGGTGELFF. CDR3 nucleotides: TGTGCCAGCAGACCGGGGGGGACCGGGGAGCTGTTTTTT. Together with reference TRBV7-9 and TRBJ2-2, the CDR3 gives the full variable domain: DTGVSQNPRHKITKRGQNVTFRCDPISEHNRLYWYRQTLGQGPEFLTYFQNEAQLEKSRLLSDRFSAERPKGSFSTLEIQRTEQGDSAMYLCASRPGGTGELFFGEGSRLTVL.

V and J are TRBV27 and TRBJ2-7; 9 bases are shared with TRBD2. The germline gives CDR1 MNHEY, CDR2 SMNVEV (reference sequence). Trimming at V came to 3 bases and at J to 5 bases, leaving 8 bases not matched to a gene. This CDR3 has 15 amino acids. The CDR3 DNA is TGTGCCAGCAGTTTCCTTAGCGGGAGAGGCGACGAGCAGTACTTC. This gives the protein CASSFLSGRGDEQYF.

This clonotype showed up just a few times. The CDR3: CASRVRGYNSPLHF. The DNA for the CDR3 is TGTGCCAGCAGGGTCCGGGGCTATAATTCACCCCTCCACTTT. The chain has TRBV27 and TRBJ1-6, with D uncertain. The CDR3 is 14 residues long. Trimming took off 6 bases at V and 3 bases at J, with 9 bases between the two ends. CDR1 and CDR2 from the germline V gene are MNHEY and SMNVEV (reference sequence).

CDR3: CASRRSWGMMNTEAFF. CDR3 nucleotides: TGTGCCAGCAGGAGGAGTTGGGGGATGATGAACACTGAAGCTTTCTTT. The V and J genes are TRBV6-2 or TRBV6-3 and TRBJ1-1; D might be TRBD1 (5 bases). The CDR3 covers 16 residues. Trimming pared 6 bases from V and 0 bases from J, leaving 17 bases between. Germline loops: CDR1 MNHEY, CDR2 SVGEGT.

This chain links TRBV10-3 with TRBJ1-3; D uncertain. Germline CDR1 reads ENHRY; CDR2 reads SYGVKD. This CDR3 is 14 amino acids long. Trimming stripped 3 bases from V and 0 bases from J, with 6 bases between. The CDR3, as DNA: TGTGCCATCAGTGATTTGGTCTCTGGAAACACCATATATTTT. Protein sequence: CAISDLVSGNTIYF.

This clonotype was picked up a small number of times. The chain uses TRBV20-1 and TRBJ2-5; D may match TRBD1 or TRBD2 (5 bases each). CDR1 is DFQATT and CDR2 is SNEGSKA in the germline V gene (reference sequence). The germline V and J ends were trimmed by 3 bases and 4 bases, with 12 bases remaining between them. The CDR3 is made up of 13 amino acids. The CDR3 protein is CSARWAGRETQYF. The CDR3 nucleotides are TGCAGTGCTAGGTGGGCAGGGAGAGAGACCCAGTACTTC.

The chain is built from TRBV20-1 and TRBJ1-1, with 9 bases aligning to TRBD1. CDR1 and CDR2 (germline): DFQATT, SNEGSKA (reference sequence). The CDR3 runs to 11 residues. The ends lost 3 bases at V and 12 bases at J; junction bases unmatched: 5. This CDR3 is CSARGGQGPFF. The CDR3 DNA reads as TGCAGTGCTAGGGGGGGACAGGGCCCTTTCTTT.

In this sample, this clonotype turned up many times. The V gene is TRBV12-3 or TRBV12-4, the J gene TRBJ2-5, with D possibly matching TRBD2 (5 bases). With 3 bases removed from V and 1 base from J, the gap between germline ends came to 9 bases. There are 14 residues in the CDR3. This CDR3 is CASSLAGRQETQYF. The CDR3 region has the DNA TGTGCCAGCAGTTTGGCGGGCCGCCAAGAGACCCAGTACTTC.

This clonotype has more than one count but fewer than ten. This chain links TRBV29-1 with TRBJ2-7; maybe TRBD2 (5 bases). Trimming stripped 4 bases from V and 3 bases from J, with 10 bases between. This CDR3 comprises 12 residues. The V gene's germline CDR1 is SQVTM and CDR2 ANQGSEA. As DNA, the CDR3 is TGCAGCGTTGGATCGGGGAACTACGAGCAGTACTTC. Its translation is CSVGSGNYEQYF.

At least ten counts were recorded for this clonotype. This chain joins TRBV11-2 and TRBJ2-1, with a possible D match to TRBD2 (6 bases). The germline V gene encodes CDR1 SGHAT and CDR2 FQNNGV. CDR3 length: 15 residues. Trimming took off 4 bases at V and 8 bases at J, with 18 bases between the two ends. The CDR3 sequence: CASSSAGLAKDEQFF. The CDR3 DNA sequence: TGTGCCAGCAGCTCAGCGGGTCTAGCGAAAGATGAGCAGTTCTTC.

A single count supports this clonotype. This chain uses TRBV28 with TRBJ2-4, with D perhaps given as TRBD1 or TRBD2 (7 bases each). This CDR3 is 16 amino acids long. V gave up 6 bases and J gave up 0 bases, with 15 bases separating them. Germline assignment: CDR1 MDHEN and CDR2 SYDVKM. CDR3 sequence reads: CASSPQGGLAKNIQYF. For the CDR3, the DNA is TGTGCCAGCAGCCCCCAGGGGGGGTTAGCCAAAAACATTCAGTACTTC.

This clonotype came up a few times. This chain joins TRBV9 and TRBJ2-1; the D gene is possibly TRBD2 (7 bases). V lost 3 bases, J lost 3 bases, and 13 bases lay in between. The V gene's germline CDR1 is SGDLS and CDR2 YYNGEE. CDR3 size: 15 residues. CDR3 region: CASSAGGRSYNEQFF. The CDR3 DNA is TGTGCCAGCAGCGCCGGGGGGCGGAGCTACAATGAGCAGTTCTTC.

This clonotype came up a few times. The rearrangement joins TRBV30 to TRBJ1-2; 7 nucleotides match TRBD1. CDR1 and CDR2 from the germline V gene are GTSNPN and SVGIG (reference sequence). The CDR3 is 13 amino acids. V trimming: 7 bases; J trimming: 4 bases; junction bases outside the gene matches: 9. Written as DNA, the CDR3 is TGTGCCTTCGAACCGGGACAGAGCTATGGCTACACCTTC. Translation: CAFEPGQSYGYTF.

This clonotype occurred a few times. The CDR3: CASSALGDEQYF. The DNA for the CDR3 is TGCGCCAGCAGCGCCCTGGGGGACGAGCAGTACTTC. The chain uses TRBV5-1 and TRBJ2-7, with D possibly called TRBD1 or TRBD2 (5 bases each). V lost 4 bases to trimming and J lost 5 bases, with 10 bases between them. The germline V gene has CDR1 SGHRS and CDR2 YFSETQ. The CDR3 runs to 12 residues.

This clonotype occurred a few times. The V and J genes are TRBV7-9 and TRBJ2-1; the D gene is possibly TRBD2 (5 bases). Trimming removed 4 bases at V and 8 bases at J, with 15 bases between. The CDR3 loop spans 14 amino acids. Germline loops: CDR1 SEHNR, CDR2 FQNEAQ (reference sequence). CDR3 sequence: CASSSLGFGHEQFF. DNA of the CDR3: TGTGCCAGCAGCTCACTAGGATTCGGGCATGAGCAGTTCTTC.

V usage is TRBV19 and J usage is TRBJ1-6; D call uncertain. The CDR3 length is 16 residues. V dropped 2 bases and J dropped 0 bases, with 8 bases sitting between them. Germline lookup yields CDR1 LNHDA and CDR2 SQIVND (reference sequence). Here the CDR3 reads CASSISGSSYNSPLHF. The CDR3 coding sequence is TGTGCCAGTAGTATAAGTGGGAGCTCCTATAATTCACCCCTCCACTTT.

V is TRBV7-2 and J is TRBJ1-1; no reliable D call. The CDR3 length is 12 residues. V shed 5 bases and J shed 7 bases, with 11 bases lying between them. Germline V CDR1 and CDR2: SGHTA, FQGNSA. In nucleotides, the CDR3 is TGTGCCAGCAGCCCGGCCTTTGGTGAAGCTTTCTTT. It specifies CASSPAFGEAFF.

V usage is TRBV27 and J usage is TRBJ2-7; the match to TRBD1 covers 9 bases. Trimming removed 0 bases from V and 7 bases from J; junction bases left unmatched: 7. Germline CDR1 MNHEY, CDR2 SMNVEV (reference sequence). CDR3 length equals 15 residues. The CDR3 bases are TGTGCCAGCAGTTTATCGGCCGGGACAGGGCTTGAGCAGTACTTC. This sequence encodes CASSLSAGTGLEQYF.

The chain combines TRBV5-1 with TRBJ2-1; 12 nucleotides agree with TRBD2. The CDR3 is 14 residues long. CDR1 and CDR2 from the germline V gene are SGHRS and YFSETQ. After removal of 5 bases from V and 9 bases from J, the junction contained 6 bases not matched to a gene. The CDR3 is CASSGGTSGSEQFF. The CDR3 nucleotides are TGCGCCAGCAGTGGCGGGACTAGCGGGTCTGAGCAGTTCTTC.